This T cell receptor (beta chain) was profiled in a study of cytomegalovirus exposure and HLA in healthy donors. Overall study findings and caveats: Per published accounts, TCR beta sequences correctly predicted the HLA-A and HLA-B alleles of most subjects.

Primers for the PCR totalled 60 Vbeta and 13 Jbeta. Data came from immunoSEQ multiplex PCR; TCRdb stores just in-frame clones and leaves some out. The sample shows approximately 85,000 clones, more than 75% of them seen only once. There are 14 residues in the CDR3. Per germline, CDR1 SGHAT and CDR2 FQNNGV. The V end was cut by 5 bases, the J end by 9 bases, with 19 bases between. As concerns this clone: Its antigen is not identified.

Sequencing was carried out using PBMCs. The rearrangement uses TRBV11-2 and TRBJ1-2; TRBD1 is a possible D gene (6 bases). The sequence was obtained from a woman aged 50 to 65 in good health and CMV-seropositive. CDR3 in DNA: TGTGCCAGCAGCAAAGGACAGTCCTACTTTAGCTACACCTTC. Translated: CASSKGQSYFSYTF. Looking up the rest from reference TRBV11-2 and TRBJ1-2 gives the full variable domain: EAGVAQSPRYKIIEKRQSVAFWCNPISGHATLYWYQQILGQGPKLLIQFQNNGVVDDSQLPKDRFSAERLKGVDSTLKIQPAKLEDSAVYLCASSKGQSYFSYTFGSGTRLTVV.